This TCR beta chain was captured in a study of T cell responses to AZD1222 COVID-19 vaccine. Study overall: Pooling covered second doses at about 4 or about 12 weeks.

Libraries were prepared by immunoSEQ multiplex PCR; TCRdb keeps only in-frame clonotypes and omits some of them. The sample carries 55,000 to 75,000 clones, 60% to 85% recorded once. V lost 0 bases to trimming and J lost 1 base, with 6 bases between them. Germline CDR1 and CDR2: MNHEY and SVGAGI. This CDR3 is 14 amino acids long. Study-wide findings and caveats: There were vaccine-associated CD4 TCRs across spike, dominant at 160-218 and 743-854.

This clone has just a few counts. Its antigen remains unidentified. The sample was peripheral blood, taken on day 0 of AZD1222 vaccination. This sequence originates from an adult in good health. The rearrangement joins TRBV6-5 to TRBJ1-1; D unclear. For the CDR3, the DNA is TGTGCCAGCAGTTACTCGGGGAGGAACACTGAAGCTTTCTTT. Amino acids: CASSYSGRNTEAFF.